This record covers a single T cell receptor beta chain. The assay was immunoSEQ multiplex PCR, and TCRdb's table has in-frame clones only and misses some. The sample holds about 58,000 clones, about 93% seen once. These data are taken from a study of control samples from healthy donors and cancer patients. Sequencing was carried out using blood. The receptor was derived from a man in his thirties or forties in good health.

The CDR3 loop reads CSAALAGNYEQYF. The CDR3 nucleotides are TGCAGCGCTGCACTAGCGGGAAACTACGAGCAGTACTTC. The gene calls are TRBV29-1 and TRBJ2-7, with TRBD2 matching over 10 bases. J gave up 3 bases and V 7 bases, and 6 bases lay outside the gene matches. This CDR3 spans 13 amino acids. Germline V gene sequence: CDR1 SQVTM, CDR2 ANQGSEA.